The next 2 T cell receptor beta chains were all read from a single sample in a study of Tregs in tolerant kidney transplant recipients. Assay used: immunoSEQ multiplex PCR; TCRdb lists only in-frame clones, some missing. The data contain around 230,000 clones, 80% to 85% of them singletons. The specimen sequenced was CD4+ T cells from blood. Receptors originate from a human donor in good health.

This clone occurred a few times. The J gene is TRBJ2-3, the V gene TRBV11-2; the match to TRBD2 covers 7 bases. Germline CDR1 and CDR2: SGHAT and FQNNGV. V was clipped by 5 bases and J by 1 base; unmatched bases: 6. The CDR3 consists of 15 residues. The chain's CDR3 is CASSPTAGGTDTQYF. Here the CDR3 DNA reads TGTGCCAGCAGCCCCACGGCGGGGGGCACAGATACGCAGTATTTT.

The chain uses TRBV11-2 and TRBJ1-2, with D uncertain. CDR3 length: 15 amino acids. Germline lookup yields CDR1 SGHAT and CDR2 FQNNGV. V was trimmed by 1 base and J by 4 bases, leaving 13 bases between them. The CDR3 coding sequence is TGTGCCAGCAGCTTAGTTTTGGGCGCGAGCTATGGCTACACCTTC. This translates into CASSLVLGASYGYTF.